The 25 T cell receptor beta chains listed next were all sequenced from one sample in a study of blood T cell repertoires in COVID-19. Generated by immunoSEQ multiplex PCR, the TCRdb table keeps only in-frame clones and is missing some. The sample shows tens of thousands of clones, 80% to 90% of them seen only once. The sequencing input was peripheral blood. The receptors were gathered from a woman older than 75 with active or convalescent COVID-19.

The rearrangement links TRBV11-3 to TRBJ1-6, with D unclear. Trimming stripped 3 bases from V and 7 bases from J, with 10 bases between. CDR3 length: 14 residues. CDR1 and CDR2 from the germline V gene are SGHNT and YENEEA. CDR3 residues: CASSLEGLNSPLHF. In DNA, the CDR3 is TGTGCCAGCAGCTTGGAGGGCTTGAATTCACCCCTCCACTTT.

The rearrangement links TRBV18 to TRBJ2-5; D is possibly TRBD1 (6 bases). Germline CDR1 KGHSH, CDR2 LQKENI. Trimming cost V 2 bases and J 3 bases, with 10 bases left between them. The CDR3 is 14 amino acids. This CDR3 reads CASSPGGGEETQYF. As DNA, the CDR3 is TGTGCCAGCTCACCAGGGGGCGGTGAAGAGACCCAGTACTTC.

This clone was seen only once. V gene TRBV7-3 combines with J gene TRBJ2-1; 11 nucleotides match TRBD2. V dropped 0 bases and J dropped 8; count of bases not matched to a gene: 3. Germline assignment: CDR1 SGHTA and CDR2 FQGTGA. There are 15 residues in the CDR3. The CDR3 DNA reads as TGTGCCAGCAGCTTAACACTAGCGGGAGCTCATGAGCAGTTCTTC. It yields the protein CASSLTLAGAHEQFF. The full variable domain, in which reference TRBV7-3 and TRBJ2-1 provide the parts outside the CDR3, is GAGVSQTPSNKVTEKGKYVELRCDPISGHTALYWYRQSLGQGPEFLIYFQGTGAADDSGLPNDRFFAVRPEGSVSTLKIQRTERGDSAVYLCASSLTLAGAHEQFFGPGTRLTVL.

The chain uses TRBV10-3 and TRBJ2-3; TRBD2 matches at 9 bases. The CDR3 is made up of 12 amino acids. The germline V gene has CDR1 ENHRY and CDR2 SYGVKD. J lost 14 bases, V lost 6 bases, and 9 bases had no gene match. Here the CDR3 DNA reads TGTGCCATCAGAAATAGCGGGGGCCGGGGGTATTTT. Protein product: CAIRNSGGRGYF.

This chain uses TRBV2 with TRBJ1-4; 8 nucleotides agree with TRBD1. Germline V gene sequence: CDR1 SNHLY, CDR2 FYNNEI. There are 15 residues in the CDR3. The V and J ends lost 6 bases and 5 bases, in that order; junction bases with no gene match: 8. The CDR3, as DNA: TGTGCCAGCAGAGCAGGGGGCTGGTCGAATGAAAAACTGTTTTTT. Translating gives CASRAGGWSNEKLFF.

This clone came up a few times. The chain has TRBV7-2 and TRBJ2-1; D gene uncertain. V lost 3 bases, J lost 7 bases, and 4 bases lay in between. This CDR3 has 11 amino acids. Germline CDR1 reads SGHTA; CDR2 reads FQGNSA. The CDR3 sequence: CASSFMNEQFF. CDR3 nucleotide sequence: TGTGCCAGCAGCTTCATGAATGAGCAGTTCTTC.

V is TRBV2 and J is TRBJ2-2; 9 bases fit TRBD1. The CDR3 covers 15 residues. With V trimmed by 6 bases and J by 4 bases, 6 bases remained unmatched. Germline V gives CDR1 SNHLY, CDR2 FYNNEI. CDR3 residues: CASSTGQGSTGELFF. Written as DNA, the CDR3 is TGTGCCAGCAGCACTGGACAGGGGAGCACCGGGGAGCTGTTTTTT.

This clone appeared once. This chain connects TRBV5-1 to TRBJ2-1; possible D gene TRBD2, 6 bases. Trimming cost V 0 bases and J 6 bases, with 13 bases left between them. Germline V lookup: CDR1 SGHRS, CDR2 YFSETQ. The CDR3 has 15 residues. The CDR3 DNA sequence: TGCGCCAGCAGCTTGGTTCCCGGGACTGCCAATGAGCAGTTCTTC. As protein: CASSLVPGTANEQFF.

The gene calls are TRBV6-1 and TRBJ1-5; a weak D match, TRBD1 (6 bases). This CDR3 contains 15 residues. Trimming removed 1 base at V and 6 bases at J, with 13 bases between. Germline assignment: CDR1 MNHNS and CDR2 SASEGT. The DNA of the CDR3 is TGTGCCAGCAGTGAAGAGAGGGCAGGGGTTCAGCCCCAGCATTTT. Its protein product is CASSEERAGVQPQHF.

CDR3 in amino acids: CASSLEQGPNEKLFF. CDR3 bases: TGCGCCAGCAGCTTGGAACAGGGCCCTAATGAAAAACTGTTTTTT. V usage is TRBV5-1 and J usage is TRBJ1-4; D possibly corresponds to TRBD1 (6 bases). V lost 0 bases, J lost 3 bases, and 9 bases lay in between. Per germline, CDR1 SGHRS and CDR2 YFSETQ. The CDR3 loop spans 15 amino acids.

V and J are TRBV6-1 and TRBJ2-7; TRBD2 might be the D (6 bases). The germline CDR1 and CDR2 sequences are MNHNS and SASEGT. V lost 1 base, J lost 2 bases, and 12 bases lay in between. The CDR3 consists of 15 residues. CDR3: CASSEGGAGTYEQYF. The CDR3 coding sequence is TGTGCCAGCAGTGAAGGTGGGGCGGGAACCTACGAGCAGTACTTC.

This chain links TRBV3-1 (or the pseudogene TRBV3-2) with TRBJ2-1, with 9 positions matching TRBD2. CDR3 length equals 14 residues. The V segment lost 1 base and the J segment 5 bases; nucleotides outside the gene matches: 0. The germline V gene encodes CDR1 LGHDT and CDR2 YNNKEL (reference sequence). CDR3 nucleotides: TGTGCCAGCAGCCAAGGACTAGCGGACAATGAGCAGTTCTTC. Translating gives CASSQGLADNEQFF.

The CDR3 DNA reads as TGTGCCAGCAGCCCGCCGCCGACAGGGGTCAGGTACGAGCAGTACTTC. This gives the protein CASSPPPTGVRYEQYF. The chain is built from TRBV7-6 and TRBJ2-7; 8 nucleotides align to TRBD1. The CDR3 covers 16 residues. Germline V gene lookup returns CDR1 SGHVS and CDR2 FNYEAQ. With V trimmed by 5 bases and J by 4 bases, 13 bases remained unmatched.

The V call is TRBV11-3, the J call TRBJ2-1, with TRBD2 identical over 7 bases. Germline V lookup: CDR1 SGHNT, CDR2 YENEEA. J was trimmed by 8 bases and V by 1 base; bases with no gene match: 5. This CDR3 has 14 residues. The CDR3 DNA is TGTGCCAGCAGCTTAGGGCCTAGCGGCGATGAGCAGTTCTTC. Protein sequence: CASSLGPSGDEQFF.

This chain's CDR3 is CASSVRVASGVRADTQYF. The CDR3 region has the DNA TGTGCCAGCAGCGTCCGGGTGGCTAGCGGGGTGAGGGCAGATACGCAGTATTTT. This rearrangement joins TRBV7-8 to TRBJ2-3; 9 nucleotides match TRBD2. The CDR3 runs to 18 residues. V shed 5 bases and J 4 bases; nucleotides not matched to a gene: 16. Germline assignment: CDR1 SGHVS and CDR2 FQNEAQ.

This sequence joins TRBV5-1 and TRBJ2-5, with 15 bases lining up with TRBD2. V lost 4 bases, J lost 2 bases, and 3 bases stayed unmatched. The CDR3 spans 16 residues. From germline, CDR1 is SGHRS and CDR2 YFSETQ. The CDR3 DNA reads TGCGCCAGCAGCGTGGGACTAGCGGGGGGTCAAGAGACCCAGTACTTC. This encodes CASSVGLAGGQETQYF.

The chain couples TRBV7-8 to TRBJ1-5; D is possibly TRBD1 (5 bases). This CDR3 region has 14 residues. CDR1 and CDR2 from the germline V gene are SGHVS and FQNEAQ. V lost 5 bases, J lost 3 bases, and 11 bases lay in between. CDR3 region: CASSQDSSNQPQHF. The CDR3 bases are TGTGCCAGCAGCCAAGACAGCTCCAATCAGCCCCAGCATTTT.

This chain links TRBV5-1 with TRBJ2-1; weak D call: TRBD1 (7 bases). The CDR3 has 16 residues. Trimming shortened V by 0 bases and J by 6 bases, and 16 bases separated the two germline ends. Germline V lookup: CDR1 SGHRS, CDR2 YFSETQ. The CDR3 here is CASSLVSGGFVNEQFF. In nucleotides, the CDR3 is TGCGCCAGCAGCTTGGTATCAGGGGGGTTTGTCAATGAGCAGTTCTTC.

The chain links TRBV15 to TRBJ1-3, with TRBD1 as a possible D gene (6 bases). CDR1 and CDR2 from the germline V gene are LNHNV and YYDKDF (reference sequence). The CDR3 is 15 amino acids. The germline V and J ends were trimmed by 2 bases and 1 base, with 9 bases remaining between them. CDR3 protein: CATSRTRGSGNTIYF. Written as DNA, the CDR3 is TGTGCCACCAGCAGAACAAGGGGGTCTGGAAACACCATATATTTT. The full variable domain, rest sourced from reference TRBV15 and TRBJ1-3, is DAMVIQNPRYQVTQFGKPVTLSCSQTLNHNVMYWYQQKSSQAPKLLFHYYDKDFNNEADTPDNFQSRRPNTSFCFLDIRSPGLGDTAMYLCATSRTRGSGNTIYFGEGSWLTVV.

The J gene is TRBJ1-5, the V gene TRBV9; D may be TRBD1 (6 bases). CDR1 SGDLS and CDR2 YYNGEE come from the germline V gene. The CDR3 is 14 residues long. The V gene lost 3 bases and the J gene lost 9 bases, with 16 bases spanning the gap. The CDR3 region is CASSASLTGGPQHF. The CDR3 DNA reads as TGTGCCAGCAGCGCCTCTTTGACAGGAGGGCCCCAGCATTTT.

The chain is built from TRBV2 and TRBJ2-7; TRBD1 aligns across 9 bases. This CDR3 spans 13 amino acids. CDR1 and CDR2 (germline): SNHLY, FYNNEI. V shed 6 bases, J shed 6 bases, and the junction held 6 bases outside the gene matches. The CDR3 is CASRLGQGGEQYF. CDR3 sequence (DNA): TGTGCCAGCAGGCTGGGACAGGGCGGCGAGCAGTACTTC.

The chain combines TRBV5-1 with TRBJ2-5; 12 nucleotides match TRBD2. The CDR3 is 17 residues long. V was pared by 0 bases and J by 5 bases, with 8 bases of the junction left unmatched. Germline CDR1 reads SGHRS; CDR2 reads YFSETQ. The CDR3 is CASSLGFSSGGDETQYF. The CDR3 DNA follows: TGCGCCAGCAGCTTGGGTTTCTCTAGCGGGGGGGATGAGACCCAGTACTTC.

The chain couples TRBV5-1 to TRBJ2-1; maybe TRBD1 (6 bases). With 1 base removed from V and 7 bases from J, the gap between germline ends came to 15 bases. Germline V gene data show CDR1 as SGHRS and CDR2 as YFSETQ. The CDR3 has 15 residues. CDR3 region: CASSLLAGVKNEQFF. The CDR3 nucleotides are TGCGCCAGCAGCTTGTTGGCAGGGGTTAAGAATGAGCAGTTCTTC.

J is TRBJ1-5 and V is TRBV2; no firm D call. Germline V gives CDR1 SNHLY, CDR2 FYNNEI. The CDR3 has 16 amino acids. The V end was cut by 3 bases, the J end by 3 bases, with 15 bases between. The CDR3 DNA reads TGTGCCAGCAGTGACCCCCTAGGTCTGGACAATCAGCCCCAGCATTTT. Translating it yields CASSDPLGLDNQPQHF.

The sample holds one count of this clone. No conserved phenylalanine or tryptophan ends this CDR3, so it is likely a read error. The limits of the CDR3 on the DNA are not certain, so only TCRdb's listed CDR3 is given. The rearrangement joins TRBV23-1 to TRBJ1-4; the table's D call, TRBD1, was not checked against the DNA. TRBV23-1 is placed among ORFs of uncertain function. The CDR3 adds up to 10 amino acids, both ends counted. CDR3 in amino acids: CASSPGQCNL.